This T cell receptor (beta chain) came from a study of a mutant IDH1 vaccine in newly diagnosed glioma. About this clone: Its specificity is unknown.

CDR3 length equals 13 residues. Trimming took off 2 bases at V and 2 bases at J, with 6 bases between the two ends. The germline V gene has CDR1 MNHEY and CDR2 SVGAGI. Repertoires were generated with immunoSEQ multiplex PCR, while TCRdb's copy carries only in-frame clones and drops some. The table shows about 51,000 clones, with approximately 78% occurring only once. The time point: week 5, during vaccination. It was 300 ug of mutant IDH1 20-mer peptide that made up each vaccine dose, given with topical imiquimod. The sequence derives from a man aged 50 or older with glioma. The J gene is TRBJ1-1, the V gene TRBV6-5, with D unclear. Sequenced here: PBMCs, sampled from a glioma patient whose treatment included an IDH1 peptide vaccine. This chain's CDR3 is CASSYRPNTEAFF. DNA for the CDR3: TGTGCCAGCAGTTACAGGCCTAACACTGAAGCTTTCTTT.